The clone carrying this TCR beta chain was observed a handful of times. The antigen remains undetermined. TCRdb re-called the 5' RACE reads with MiXCR, one entry per CDR3 protein. The sample has some 1,600,000 distinct CDR3 sequences, more than 30% seen once. This specimen comes from a study of identical twins. Overall study findings and caveats: Whereas memory repertoires showed no such difference, abundant cord blood beta clonotypes carried fewer insertions. The same donors were not followed; conclusions instead depended on cross-sectional statistical analysis.

Sequenced input: cord blood. The TCR was taken from a newborn girl in good health.

CDR3 region: CASRTGGINEQFF. In DNA form, the CDR3 reads TGTGCCAGCAGGACAGGGGGAATCAATGAGCAGTTCTTC. The genes are TRBV6-5 and TRBJ2-1; the match to TRBD1 covers 9 bases. V was pared by 6 bases and J by 6 bases, with 3 bases of the junction left unmatched. Germline CDR1 and CDR2: MNHEY and SVGAGI. The CDR3 sequence is 13 residues long.